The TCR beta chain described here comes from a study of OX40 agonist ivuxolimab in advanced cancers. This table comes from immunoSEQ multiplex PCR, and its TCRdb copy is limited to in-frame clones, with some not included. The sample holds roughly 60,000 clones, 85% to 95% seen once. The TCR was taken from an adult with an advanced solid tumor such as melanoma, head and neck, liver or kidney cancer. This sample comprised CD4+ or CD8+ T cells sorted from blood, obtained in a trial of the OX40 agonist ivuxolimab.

The CDR3: CASSNLGQFYEQYF. The CDR3 nucleotides are TGCGCCAGCAGCAACCTTGGACAGTTCTACGAGCAGTACTTC. The V call is TRBV5-1, the J call TRBJ2-7; perhaps TRBD1 as D (6 bases). V lost 4 bases and J lost 3, with 14 bases in between. The CDR3 consists of 14 residues. Germline CDR1 and CDR2: SGHRS and YFSETQ.